This T cell receptor (beta chain) was captured by sequencing in a study of cytomegalovirus exposure and HLA in healthy donors. The study, taken as a whole, reports: The tendency of first-cohort TCR clusters to co-occur in the 110 or so validation repertoires emerged from a later analysis. The classifier reportedly diagnosed cytomegalovirus status with high specificity and sensitivity. Most sequenced TCRs were rare (though some public TCRs occurred in many donors).

Using immunoSEQ multiplex PCR, the repertoire was profiled, and TCRdb retains in-frame clones only, with some absent. The data show about 130,000 clones, 89% seen once. This clone was seen a single time. The antigen remains undetermined. Germline-derived CDR1 and CDR2 are SGDLS and YYNGEE. There are 15 residues in the CDR3. V lost 6 bases, J lost 0 bases, and 6 bases stayed unmatched. Sequencing used PBMCs. V gene TRBV9 combines with J gene TRBJ2-3, with 8 nucleotides matching TRBD2. The TCR comes from a woman aged 18-35 years in good health and CMV-seropositive. The CDR3 coding sequence is TGTGCCAGCACTCGCGGGGGGCTAAGCACAGATACGCAGTATTTT. Encoded protein: CASTRGGLSTDTQYF.